The 17 T cell receptor beta chains presented below share a single source sample, sequenced in a study of shared clonotypes between healthy human individuals. Repertoires were generated with immunoSEQ multiplex PCR, while TCRdb's copy carries only in-frame clones and drops some. The table has 1.5 million to 1.9 million clones, around 98% seen once; the top ten hold around 0.47%. Sequencing was performed on naive CD4+ T cells sorted from blood. Indicated subset: CD45RA+ positively selected. These receptors were obtained from a man aged 25 to 45 in good health.

The J gene is TRBJ1-5, the V gene TRBV14; D not certain. The V gene's germline CDR1 is SGHDN and CDR2 FVKESK. The CDR3 has 13 amino acids. V was pared by 1 base and J by 10 bases, with 11 bases between. DNA for the CDR3: TGTGCCAGCAGCCAAGGGACCGGGGTACCCCAGCATTTT. Encoded protein: CASSQGTGVPQHF.

The V gene is TRBV20-1, the J gene TRBJ1-4; D may be TRBD1 (5 bases). The CDR3 contains 10 residues. V shed 3 bases and J shed 10 bases, with 6 bases lying between them. In germline, CDR1 is DFQATT, CDR2 SNEGSKA (reference sequence). DNA for the CDR3: TGCAGTGCTAGGGGGGGAAAACTGTTTTTT. This encodes CSARGGKLFF.

The genes are TRBV18 and TRBJ2-6, with D possibly being TRBD2 (6 bases). The CDR3 extends over 17 amino acids. CDR1 is KGHSH and CDR2 is LQKENI in the germline V gene. V was trimmed by 3 bases and J by 0 bases, leaving 12 bases between them. The DNA for the CDR3 is TGTGCCAGCTCACCCAGGCGGGATCACTCTGGGGCCAACGTCCTGACTTTC. Translating it yields CASSPRRDHSGANVLTF.

This chain links TRBV4-1 with TRBJ2-5, with a weak D call TRBD2 (5 bases). The CDR3 runs to 17 residues. The V gene's germline CDR1 is MGHRA and CDR2 YSYEKL. With 3 bases removed from V and 4 bases from J, the gap between germline ends came to 21 bases. CDR3 loop: CASSQATTGWAGETQYF. DNA of the CDR3: TGCGCCAGCAGCCAGGCTACTACCGGGTGGGCGGGAGAGACCCAGTACTTC.

The CDR3 DNA sequence: TGTGCCAGCACCCTGGGGCTTCCCGAAAAACTGTTTTTT. This sequence encodes CASTLGLPEKLFF. The chain is built from TRBV7-2 and TRBJ1-4; D possibly corresponds to TRBD1 (5 bases). CDR3 length: 13 residues. The V gene lost 7 bases and the J gene lost 8 bases, with 14 bases spanning the gap. Germline CDR1 and CDR2: SGHTA and FQGNSA. Full variable domain (outside the CDR3, taken from reference TRBV7-2 and TRBJ1-4): GAGVSQSPSNKVTEKGKDVELRCDPISGHTALYWYRQSLGQGLEFLIYFQGNSAPDKSGLPSDRFSAERTGGSVSTLTIQRTQQEDSAVYLCASTLGLPEKLFFGSGTQLSVL.

The rearrangement links TRBV7-2 to TRBJ1-3; D is unresolved. The CDR3 spans 14 residues. V lost 6 bases to trimming and J lost 1 base, with 10 bases between them. The germline CDR1 and CDR2 sequences are SGHTA and FQGNSA. The CDR3: CASRPGRSGNTIYF. CDR3 coding DNA: TGTGCCAGCAGACCAGGACGGTCTGGAAACACCATATATTTT.

The rearrangement uses TRBV30 and TRBJ2-1; 7 nucleotides align to TRBD2. V trimming: 4 bases; J trimming: 5 bases; junction bases outside the gene matches: 8. Germline values: CDR1 GTSNPN, CDR2 SVGIG (reference sequence). There are 14 residues in the CDR3. Written as DNA, the CDR3 is TGTGCCTGGACCCGACTAGCTATCGACAATGAGCAGTTCTTC. Protein: CAWTRLAIDNEQFF.

For the CDR3, the DNA is TGTGCCAGTAGTTCTCCGGGGCGCGACTCCAAGGCTTTCTTT. Protein product: CASSSPGRDSKAFF. The rearrangement links TRBV19 to TRBJ1-1, with a weak D call TRBD1 (5 bases). Germline CDR1 and CDR2: LNHDA and SQIVND (reference sequence). This CDR3 spans 14 amino acids. The ends were cut back, 5 bases at V and 11 bases at J, with 21 bases in the middle.

The CDR3 sequence: CASRARTSREGQKYEQYF. CDR3 DNA: TGTGCCAGCAGGGCAAGGACTAGTCGGGAGGGGCAGAAATACGAGCAGTACTTC. The V call is TRBV5-4, the J call TRBJ2-7; 8 positions agree with TRBD2. The CDR3 totals 18 residues. The germline V gene has CDR1 SGHNT and CDR2 YYREEE (reference sequence). J was trimmed by 4 bases and V by 5 bases; bases with no gene match: 20.

This clone was recorded only once. This chain uses TRBV28 with TRBJ2-7, with D perhaps matching TRBD2 (5 bases). This CDR3 contains 17 residues. Looked up from germline, CDR1 is MDHEN and CDR2 is SYDVKM. V lost 7 bases and J 4 bases, leaving 26 bases between the germline ends. The DNA of the CDR3 is TGTGCCAGCACCCAATTGGGTGGGCTAGCACTCCTATACGAGCAGTACTTC. Amino acids: CASTQLGGLALLYEQYF. Supplemented by reference TRBV28 and TRBJ2-7, the full variable domain reads DVKVTQSSRYLVKRTGEKVFLECVQDMDHENMFWYRQDPGLGLRLIYFSYDVKMKEKGDIPEGYSVSREKKERFSLILESASTNQTSMYLCASTQLGGLALLYEQYFGPGTRLTVT.

This chain links TRBV29-1 with TRBJ2-6, with 9 bases identical to TRBD1. This CDR3 comprises 15 residues. In germline, CDR1 is SQVTM, CDR2 ANQGSEA. V lost 3 bases and J lost 3; bases outside the gene matches: 3. CDR3 loop: CSVDDRGNGANVLTF. The CDR3 region has the DNA TGCAGCGTTGACGACAGGGGGAATGGGGCCAACGTCCTGACTTTC.

The chain couples TRBV19 to TRBJ1-4; D perhaps matches TRBD1 (6 bases). The CDR3 is 15 amino acids. The V end lost 3 bases, the J end lost 8 bases, and 16 bases lay between the germline ends. Germline V gives CDR1 LNHDA, CDR2 SQIVND (reference sequence). In DNA form, the CDR3 reads TGTGCCAGTAGTATCAGGGGACACGGCGGCGAAAAACTGTTTTTT. It encodes CASSIRGHGGEKLFF.

The chain uses TRBV7-6 and TRBJ2-5, with 7 bases lining up with TRBD2. J was trimmed by 7 bases and V by 3 bases; bases with no gene match: 14. CDR1 SGHVS and CDR2 FNYEAQ come from the germline V gene. There are 16 residues in the CDR3. CDR3 nucleotides: TGTGCCAGCAGCTTGATTACCTGGGGGGGGATAGGGACCCAGTACTTC. Translation gives CASSLITWGGIGTQYF.

The chain carries TRBV19 and TRBJ2-6, with 7 bases identical to TRBD1. The germline V gene encodes CDR1 LNHDA and CDR2 SQIVND (reference sequence). J was trimmed by 3 bases and V by 0 bases; bases with no gene match: 11. This CDR3 region has 19 residues. CDR3 region: CASSIDRRTGGSGANVLTF. The CDR3 DNA sequence: TGTGCCAGTAGTATAGATCGCCGGACAGGAGGTAGTGGGGCCAACGTCCTGACTTTC.

This chain uses TRBV7-6 with TRBJ2-3; 12 nucleotides agree with TRBD2. With V trimmed by 5 bases and J by 2 bases, 5 bases remained unmatched. The CDR3 totals 16 residues. CDR1 is SGHVS, CDR2 FNYEAQ, per germline. The CDR3 loop is CASSPLAGGDTDTQYF. In nucleotides, the CDR3 is TGTGCCAGCAGCCCTCTAGCGGGAGGGGACACAGATACGCAGTATTTT.

The gene calls are TRBV5-1 and TRBJ1-1, with 7 bases fitting TRBD1. V lost 7 bases to trimming and J lost 4 bases; unmatched junction nucleotides: 10. Per the germline V gene, CDR1 is SGHRS and CDR2 is YFSETQ. The CDR3 spans 14 residues. The DNA of the CDR3 is TGCGCCAGCGGAGCCGACAGGGTGAGCACTGAAGCTTTCTTT. The encoded protein is CASGADRVSTEAFF.

The V and J genes are TRBV6-6 and TRBJ1-4; D ambiguous. The CDR3 totals 14 residues. Between the trimmed V and J ends, which lost 6 bases and 8 bases, there was a span of 16 bases. The V gene's germline CDR1 is MNHNY and CDR2 SVGAGI (reference sequence). Here the CDR3 DNA reads TGTGCCAGCAGCCTGACCAGCGGAGGGGAAAAACTGTTTTTT. This gives the protein CASSLTSGGEKLFF.